This entry lists 10 T cell receptor beta chains sequenced from one sample in a study of T cell clonotyping in hematopoietic cell transplantation. Method: immunoSEQ multiplex PCR; TCRdb's copy keeps in-frame clones and lacks some. The repertoire holds about 21,000 clones, with about 90% as singletons. The sample's time point: recipient sample about 28 days before transplant, after cytoreduction. The material sequenced was peripheral blood mononuclear cells, taken before stem cell transplant. The receptors shown here come from a man aged 18 to 35 with biphenotypic leukemia. Some clones in this sample may be carry-over from other donors' samples.

This clone appeared once. The rearrangement joins TRBV30 to TRBJ2-1; 8 bases align to TRBD2. The J segment lost 3 bases and the V segment lost 6 bases, leaving 4 bases of the junction unmatched. Germline CDR1 is GTSNPN and CDR2 is SVGIG (reference sequence). This CDR3 comprises 13 residues. The CDR3 nucleotides read TGTGCCTGCCATCGGGGGGGCTACAATGAGCAGTTCTTC. This encodes CACHRGGYNEQFF.

V gene TRBV9 combines with J gene TRBJ2-5; D is perhaps TRBD1 (5 bases). CDR3 size: 15 residues. Per the germline V gene, CDR1 is SGDLS and CDR2 is YYNGEE. V shed 4 bases and J shed 5 bases, with 18 bases lying between them. CDR3 sequence (DNA): TGTGCCAGCAGCTCTGGTTATAGGGGCGTCGAGACCCAGTACTTC. Its protein product is CASSSGYRGVETQYF.

The rearrangement joins TRBV30 to TRBJ1-1; no reliable D call. The CDR3 is made up of 16 amino acids. V shed 4 bases and J shed 0 bases, with 18 bases lying between them. CDR1 is GTSNPN, CDR2 SVGIG, per germline (reference sequence). The CDR3 region has the DNA TGTGCCTGGACCCCCTCCCTCGTAAACATGAACACTGAAGCTTTCTTT. This encodes CAWTPSLVNMNTEAFF.

A single count supports this clone. V is TRBV7-7 and J is TRBJ2-2; TRBD2 matches at 7 bases. The CDR3 covers 16 residues. In germline, CDR1 is SSHAT, CDR2 FNYEAQ (reference sequence). The CDR3 here is CATSPVVAGNTGELFF. The CDR3 nucleotides read TGTGCTACCTCGCCGGTGGTAGCGGGGAACACCGGGGAGCTGTTTTTT.

The V gene is TRBV5-1, the J gene TRBJ2-2; D possibly corresponds to TRBD2 (6 bases). The CDR3 runs 17 residues. V was cut by 0 bases and J by 5 bases, with 17 bases left in between. CDR1 SGHRS and CDR2 YFSETQ come from the germline V gene. CDR3 loop: CASSLDLPGTSTGELFF. The CDR3 DNA follows: TGCGCCAGCAGCTTGGATTTACCAGGGACTTCTACCGGGGAGCTGTTTTTT.

The chain recombines TRBV7-9 with TRBJ2-3; TRBD2 is a possible D gene (5 bases). Germline V gene data show CDR1 as SEHNR and CDR2 as FQNEAQ (reference sequence). V was shortened by 5 bases and J by 7 bases, with 16 bases between the two germline ends. This CDR3 contains 14 residues. The CDR3 loop reads CASSPEGRSNTQYF. DNA for the CDR3: TGTGCCAGCAGCCCTGAGGGCCGTAGTAATACGCAGTATTTT.

The J gene is TRBJ2-5, the V gene TRBV9; D is possibly TRBD2 (5 bases). This CDR3 spans 14 amino acids. CDR1 is SGDLS, CDR2 YYNGEE, per germline. V lost 1 base to trimming and J lost 4 bases, with 11 bases between them. The CDR3 nucleotides are TGTGCCAGCAGCGTACTGCAAGGAGGAGAGACCCAGTACTTC. Translating it yields CASSVLQGGETQYF.

The V gene is TRBV9, the J gene TRBJ2-1, with TRBD1 matching over 8 bases. V shed 1 base and J 9 bases; nucleotides not matched to a gene: 12. Germline CDR1 and CDR2: SGDLS and YYNGEE. CDR3 length equals 16 residues. The CDR3 protein is CASSVRQGANLGEQFF. DNA of the CDR3: TGTGCCAGCAGCGTACGGCAGGGGGCGAACTTAGGTGAGCAGTTCTTC.

The chain employs TRBV29-1 and TRBJ1-1; 9 nucleotides match TRBD1. The CDR3 contains 18 residues. Trimming took 0 bases from V and 0 from J; bases not matched to a gene: 11. Germline V gene lookup returns CDR1 SQVTM and CDR2 ANQGSEA. DNA of the CDR3: TGCAGCGTTGAAGATCTTTGGATACAGGGGGCGATGAACACTGAAGCTTTCTTT. Its protein product is CSVEDLWIQGAMNTEAFF.

The V and J genes are TRBV25-1 and TRBJ1-3, with 8 bases identical to TRBD1. This CDR3 is built from 16 residues. Per the germline V gene, CDR1 is MGHDK and CDR2 is SYGVNS. The V segment lost 4 bases and the J segment 0 bases; nucleotides outside the gene matches: 5. The DNA for the CDR3 is TGTGCCAGCAGTGGTCGACAGGGGAGCTCTGGAAACACCATATATTTT. Translating it yields CASSGRQGSSGNTIYF.